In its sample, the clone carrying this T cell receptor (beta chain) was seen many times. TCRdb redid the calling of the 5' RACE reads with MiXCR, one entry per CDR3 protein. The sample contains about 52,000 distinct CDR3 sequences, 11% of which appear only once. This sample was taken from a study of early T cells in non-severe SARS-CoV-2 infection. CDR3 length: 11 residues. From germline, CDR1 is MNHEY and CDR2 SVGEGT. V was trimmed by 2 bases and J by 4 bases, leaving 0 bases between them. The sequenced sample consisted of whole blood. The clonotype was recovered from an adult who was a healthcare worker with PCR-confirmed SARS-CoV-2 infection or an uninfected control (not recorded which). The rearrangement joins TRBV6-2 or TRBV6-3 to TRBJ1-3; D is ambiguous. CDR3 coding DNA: TGTGCCAGCAGTTACGGAAACACCATATATTTT. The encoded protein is CASSYGNTIYF.